These 26 T cell receptor beta chains were all obtained from the same sample, sequenced in a study of blood T cell repertoires in COVID-19. Sequenced by immunoSEQ multiplex PCR; TCRdb stores in-frame clones only, minus some. Of 310,000 or so clones detected, approximately 90% appear once; the ten largest clones hold over 2%. Material: peripheral blood. All receptors come from a woman under 40 with COVID-19, enrolled during active disease.

The chain's CDR3 is CASSEYRAEAFF. DNA for the CDR3: TGTGCCAGCAGTGAATACAGGGCTGAAGCTTTCTTT. The chain carries TRBV6-1 and TRBJ1-1; TRBD1 might be the D (6 bases). Trimming took off 2 bases at V and 6 bases at J, with 7 bases between the two ends. The germline CDR1 and CDR2 sequences are MNHNS and SASEGT. There are 12 residues in the CDR3.

The gene calls are TRBV9 and TRBJ2-1, with D perhaps TRBD2 (6 bases). This CDR3 is built from 15 residues. Germline CDR1 and CDR2: SGDLS and YYNGEE. The germline V and J ends were trimmed by 1 base and 3 bases, with 11 bases remaining between them. The CDR3 sequence is CASSVSGLLYNEQFF. The CDR3 region has the DNA TGTGCCAGCAGCGTAAGCGGGTTACTCTACAATGAGCAGTTCTTC.

This clone was detected ten times or more. V and J are TRBV7-2 and TRBJ2-5; the match to TRBD1 covers 9 bases. Germline-derived CDR1 and CDR2 are SGHTA and FQGNSA. The CDR3 has 14 amino acids. V was pared by 2 bases and J by 6 bases, with 4 bases of the junction left unmatched. CDR3 protein: CASSLSTGGKTQYF. For the CDR3, the DNA is TGTGCCAGCAGCTTATCGACAGGGGGAAAGACCCAGTACTTC.

The rearrangement links TRBV7-2 to TRBJ1-2; tentatively, D is TRBD1 (5 bases). CDR1 SGHTA and CDR2 FQGNSA come from the germline V gene. The CDR3 spans 14 residues. V lost 7 bases and J lost 3, with 15 bases in between. CDR3 residues: CASIPTAPHYGYTF. Written as DNA, the CDR3 is TGTGCCAGCATCCCGACAGCCCCACACTATGGCTACACCTTC.

V and J are TRBV11-2 and TRBJ2-4, with 10 bases that match TRBD1. V trimming: 3 bases; J trimming: 8 bases; junction bases outside the gene matches: 4. The CDR3 consists of 14 residues. Germline V gene data show CDR1 as SGHAT and CDR2 as FQNNGV. CDR3 coding DNA: TGTGCCAGCAGCTTGGGACAGGGGAGTGACATTCAGTACTTC. This sequence encodes CASSLGQGSDIQYF. The whole variable domain, remainder taken from reference TRBV11-2 and TRBJ2-4, is EAGVAQSPRYKIIEKRQSVAFWCNPISGHATLYWYQQILGQGPKLLIQFQNNGVVDDSQLPKDRFSAERLKGVDSTLKIQPAKLEDSAVYLCASSLGQGSDIQYFGAGTRLSVL.

This sequence joins TRBV3-1 (or the pseudogene TRBV3-2) and TRBJ1-2; D may be TRBD1 (5 bases). The CDR3 has 13 amino acids. CDR1 and CDR2 from the germline V gene are LGHDT and YNNKEL (reference sequence). V gave up 4 bases and J gave up 5 bases, with 11 bases separating them. DNA of the CDR3: TGTGCCAGCAGCCCGGACAACCATTATGGCTACACCTTC. Protein: CASSPDNHYGYTF.

The V and J genes are TRBV5-6 and TRBJ1-3; D might be TRBD1 (6 bases). CDR1 and CDR2 (germline): SGHDT, YYEEEE. CDR3 length: 15 amino acids. The V and J ends lost 3 bases and 0 bases respectively, with 10 bases between them. The CDR3 is CASSYWTVSGNTIYF. The DNA for the CDR3 is TGTGCCAGCAGCTACTGGACAGTCTCTGGAAACACCATATATTTT. Supplemented by reference TRBV5-6 and TRBJ1-3, the full variable domain reads DAGVTQSPTHLIKTRGQQVTLRCSPKSGHDTVSWYQQALGQGPQFIFQYYEEEERQRGNFPDRFSGHQFPNYSSELNVNALLLGDSALYLCASSYWTVSGNTIYFGEGSWLTVV.

The rearrangement uses TRBV10-1 and TRBJ2-7; 8 bases match TRBD1. The germline gives CDR1 WNHNN, CDR2 SYGVQD (reference sequence). The ends lost 5 bases at V and 6 bases at J; junction bases unmatched: 3. This CDR3 contains 12 residues. As DNA, the CDR3 is TGCGCCAGCAGTTTTGACAGGGGCGAGCAGTACTTC. It specifies CASSFDRGEQYF.

The rearrangement joins TRBV30 to TRBJ2-7; no definite D call. Germline CDR1 GTSNPN, CDR2 SVGIG (reference sequence). The CDR3 is made up of 11 amino acids. Trimming stripped 2 bases from V and 6 bases from J, with 8 bases between. CDR3 coding DNA: TGTGCCTGGAGTCCAACTGGCGAGCAGTACTTC. This translates into CAWSPTGEQYF.

The genes are TRBV19 and TRBJ1-3; D is uncertain. The CDR3 extends over 14 amino acids. Trimming left V 5 bases short and J 0 bases short, with 8 bases between. Germline V gene data show CDR1 as LNHDA and CDR2 as SQIVND (reference sequence). The DNA of the CDR3 is TGTGCCAGTAGTTTTTACAGCTCTGGAAACACCATATATTTT. This encodes CASSFYSSGNTIYF.

This chain joins TRBV19 and TRBJ1-2; 12 nucleotides agree with TRBD1. V lost 9 bases to trimming and J lost 5 bases; unmatched junction nucleotides: 10. Germline V gene lookup returns CDR1 LNHDA and CDR2 SQIVND (reference sequence). The CDR3 is 15 amino acids. CDR3 amino acids: CASRDRGRPVYGYTF. CDR3 DNA: TGTGCCAGCCGGGACAGGGGGCGCCCCGTTTATGGCTACACCTTC.

This chain uses TRBV5-5 with TRBJ2-1; TRBD2 matches 14 bases. The CDR3 is made up of 16 amino acids. The trim removed 4 bases at V and 6 bases at J, leaving 6 bases unmatched. The germline CDR1 and CDR2 sequences are SGHKS and YYEKEE (reference sequence). The CDR3 reads CASSLGLAGGRNEQFF. CDR3 sequence (DNA): TGTGCCAGCAGCCTTGGACTAGCGGGAGGTCGCAATGAGCAGTTCTTC. Combining the CDR3 with reference TRBV5-5 and TRBJ2-1 gives the whole variable domain DAGVTQSPTHLIKTRGQQVTLRCSPISGHKSVSWYQQVLGQGPQFIFQYYEKEERGRGNFPDRFSARQFPNYSSELNVNALLLGDSALYLCASSLGLAGGRNEQFFGPGTRLTVL.

The V gene is TRBV19, the J gene TRBJ1-1, with 9 bases aligning to TRBD1. Per the germline V gene, CDR1 is LNHDA and CDR2 is SQIVND (reference sequence). The V segment lost 4 bases and the J segment 3 bases; nucleotides outside the gene matches: 6. CDR3 length: 15 amino acids. The CDR3 region has the DNA TGTGCCAGTAGTACTACAGGGGGCCTGGACACTGAAGCTTTCTTT. It encodes CASSTTGGLDTEAFF.

V and J are TRBV21-1 and TRBJ1-4; the table gives TRBD1 as D, unverified against the DNA. TRBV21-1 is a pseudogene. The CDR3 totals 15 residues. CDR3 residues: CASMRDRVCGEKLFF. Here the CDR3 DNA reads TGTGCCAGCATGCGAGACAGGGTGTGCGGTGAAAAACTGTTTTTT.

The rearrangement links TRBV27 to TRBJ2-1, with TRBD2 matching 12 bases. Looked up from germline, CDR1 is MNHEY and CDR2 is SMNVEV (reference sequence). Germline trimming cut 5 bases from V and 5 bases from J; bases unmatched to any gene: 13. This CDR3 contains 18 residues. CDR3 protein: CASSPHLRLAGENNEQFF. The CDR3 nucleotides read TGTGCCAGCAGTCCTCACCTACGACTAGCGGGAGAGAACAATGAGCAGTTCTTC.

The chain combines TRBV7-2 with TRBJ2-7; 9 bases fit TRBD1. Per the germline V gene, CDR1 is SGHTA and CDR2 is FQGNSA. V lost 3 bases, J lost 2 bases, and 5 bases stayed unmatched. CDR3 length: 15 residues. The CDR3 loop reads CASSFLQGATYEQYF. In DNA, the CDR3 is TGTGCCAGCAGCTTCCTACAGGGGGCAACCTACGAGCAGTACTTC. The variable domain in full, completed from reference TRBV7-2 and TRBJ2-7, reads GAGVSQSPSNKVTEKGKDVELRCDPISGHTALYWYRQSLGQGLEFLIYFQGNSAPDKSGLPSDRFSAERTGGSVSTLTIQRTQQEDSAVYLCASSFLQGATYEQYFGPGTRLTVT.

The CDR3 DNA is TGTGCCAGCAGCTCACAGACTAGCGGGAGCAATGAGCAGTTCTTC. Amino acid sequence: CASSSQTSGSNEQFF. The J gene is TRBJ2-1, the V gene TRBV5-5; 12 bases agree with TRBD2. The CDR3 totals 15 residues. Germline values: CDR1 SGHKS, CDR2 YYEKEE (reference sequence). V trimming: 3 bases; J trimming: 6 bases; junction bases outside the gene matches: 4.

The rearrangement joins TRBV20-1 to TRBJ1-2; D remains ambiguous. The V end was cut by 6 bases, the J end by 6 bases, with 11 bases between. This CDR3 is 11 amino acids long. Germline values: CDR1 DFQATT, CDR2 SNEGSKA (reference sequence). CDR3 sequence: CSAYLDHGYTF. CDR3 nucleotide sequence: TGCAGTGCGTACCTAGATCATGGCTACACCTTC.

The V and J genes are TRBV7-9 and TRBJ2-2; 7 positions agree with TRBD1. V trimming: 5 bases; J trimming: 5 bases; junction bases outside the gene matches: 8. In germline, CDR1 is SEHNR, CDR2 FQNEAQ (reference sequence). The CDR3 covers 15 residues. CDR3 nucleotide sequence: TGTGCCAGCAGCCGGACCGGACAGGAAACCGGGGAGCTGTTTTTT. It codes for CASSRTGQETGELFF. Variable domain in full (rest from reference TRBV7-9 and TRBJ2-2): DTGVSQNPRHKITKRGQNVTFRCDPISEHNRLYWYRQTLGQGPEFLTYFQNEAQLEKSRLLSDRFSAERPKGSFSTLEIQRTEQGDSAMYLCASSRTGQETGELFFGEGSRLTVL.

The rearrangement uses TRBV6-6 and TRBJ1-2; possibly TRBD1 for D (5 bases). Germline V gene lookup returns CDR1 MNHNY and CDR2 SVGAGI (reference sequence). Deletions cut 4 bases from V and 3 bases from J, with 12 bases between. The CDR3 length is 14 residues. CDR3 in amino acids: CASSLPGMDYGYTF. The CDR3 DNA is TGTGCCAGCAGTTTGCCAGGGATGGACTATGGCTACACCTTC.

J is TRBJ2-3 and V is TRBV11-3; 10 bases map to TRBD1. The CDR3 consists of 14 residues. Germline V gene sequence: CDR1 SGHNT, CDR2 YENEEA. V was clipped by 5 bases and J by 4 bases; unmatched bases: 3. CDR3 amino acids: CASSRTGGSDTQYF. As DNA, the CDR3 is TGTGCCAGCAGCCGGACAGGGGGGTCAGATACGCAGTATTTT.

This sequence joins TRBV3-1 (or the pseudogene TRBV3-2) and TRBJ2-7, with 7 bases aligning to TRBD2. Germline CDR1 and CDR2: LGHDT and YNNKEL (reference sequence). Trimming took 4 bases from V and 5 from J; bases not matched to a gene: 8. The CDR3 is made up of 14 amino acids. CDR3 amino acids: CASSPGGIAHEQYF. DNA for the CDR3: TGTGCCAGCAGCCCCGGGGGGATCGCCCACGAGCAGTACTTC.

CDR3 residues: CASSEGLASYEQYF. Here the CDR3 DNA reads TGTGCCAGCAGTGAAGGGCTAGCATCCTACGAGCAGTACTTC. The chain is built from TRBV2 and TRBJ2-7, with D possibly TRBD2 on 5 matching bases. This CDR3 comprises 14 residues. Germline CDR1 reads SNHLY; CDR2 reads FYNNEI. Trimming stripped 1 base from V and 1 base from J, with 8 bases between.

This chain links TRBV5-1 with TRBJ1-2; perhaps TRBD1 as D (6 bases). Per germline, CDR1 SGHRS and CDR2 YFSETQ. The CDR3 contains 16 residues. Trimming removed 0 bases at V and 4 bases at J, with 16 bases between. The CDR3 DNA sequence: TGCGCCAGCAGCTTGGATTTTCGGACAGTCAGCTATGGCTACACCTTC. Amino acids: CASSLDFRTVSYGYTF. Filled out from reference TRBV5-1 and TRBJ1-2, the complete variable domain reads KAGVTQTPRYLIKTRGQQVTLSCSPISGHRSVSWYQQTPGQGLQFLFEYFSETQRNKGNFPGRFSGRQFSNSRSEMNVSTLELGDSALYLCASSLDFRTVSYGYTFGSGTRLTVV.

A few counts support this clone. This sequence joins TRBV29-1 and TRBJ1-2, with TRBD1 identical over 7 bases. CDR1 SQVTM and CDR2 ANQGSEA come from the germline V gene. This CDR3 region has 15 residues. The V segment lost 0 bases and the J segment 2 bases; nucleotides outside the gene matches: 6. CDR3 amino acids: CSVEDSGGSNYGYTF. CDR3 coding DNA: TGCAGCGTTGAAGATTCAGGGGGTTCCAACTATGGCTACACCTTC.

CDR3 region: CASSLSPRGYGYTF. In nucleotides, the CDR3 is TGTGCCAGCAGTTTATCGCCGCGGGGCTATGGCTACACCTTC. The genes are TRBV27 and TRBJ1-2; no clear D gene. The CDR3 is 14 residues long. Trimming pared 0 bases from V and 4 bases from J, leaving 9 bases between. Germline V gene data show CDR1 as MNHEY and CDR2 as SMNVEV (reference sequence).